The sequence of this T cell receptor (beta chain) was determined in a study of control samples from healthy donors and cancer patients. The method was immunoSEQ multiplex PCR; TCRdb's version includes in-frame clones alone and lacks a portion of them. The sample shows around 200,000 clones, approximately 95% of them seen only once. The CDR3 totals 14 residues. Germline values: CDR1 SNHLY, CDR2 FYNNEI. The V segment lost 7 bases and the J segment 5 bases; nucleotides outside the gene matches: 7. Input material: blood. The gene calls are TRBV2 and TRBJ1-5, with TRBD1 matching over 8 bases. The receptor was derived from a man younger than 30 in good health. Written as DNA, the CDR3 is TGTGCCAGCACCGACAGGGGTACGGATCAGCCCCAGCATTTT. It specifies CASTDRGTDQPQHF.